Sequencing of this T cell receptor beta chain was carried out in a study of T cell responses to AZD1222 COVID-19 vaccine. Looked up from germline, CDR1 is LGHDT and CDR2 is YNNKEL (reference sequence). Trimming left V 3 bases short and J 6 bases short, with 8 bases between. The length of the CDR3 is 12 residues. Some clones are missing from TCRdb's copy, which holds only in-frame ones; the method was immunoSEQ multiplex PCR. Altogether about 140,000 clones are present, roughly 90% being singletons, with the ten largest covering 5%. With respect to this clone: The antigen remains undetermined.

Findings and limits, study-wide: There were mostly white British donors and more females than males, and clonal diversity was possibly underestimated. Across spike, vaccine-associated CD4 TCRs were found, dominant at 160-218 and 743-854. Repertoire sampling happened only post peak T cell response. The breadth and depth of Spike-specific TCRs increased once two AZD1222 doses had been given.

This receptor was obtained from an adult in good health. The chain recombines TRBV3-1 (or the pseudogene TRBV3-2) with TRBJ1-1; D is undetermined. The source material was peripheral blood, sampled on day 0 of AZD1222 vaccination. The CDR3 bases are TGTGCCAGCAGCCAGATCTCTTCTGAAGCTTTCTTT. Translating gives CASSQISSEAFF.